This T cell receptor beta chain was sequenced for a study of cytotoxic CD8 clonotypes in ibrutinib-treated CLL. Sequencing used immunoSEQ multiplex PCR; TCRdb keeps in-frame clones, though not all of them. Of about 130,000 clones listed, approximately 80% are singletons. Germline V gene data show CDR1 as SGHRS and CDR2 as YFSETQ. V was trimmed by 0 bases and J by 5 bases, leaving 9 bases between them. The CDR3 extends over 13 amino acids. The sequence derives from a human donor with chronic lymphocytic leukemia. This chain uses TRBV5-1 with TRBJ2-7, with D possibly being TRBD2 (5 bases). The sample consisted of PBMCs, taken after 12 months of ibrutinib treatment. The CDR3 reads CASSLGGRDEQYF. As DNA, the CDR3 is TGCGCCAGCAGCTTGGGAGGGCGCGACGAGCAGTACTTC.